This entry concerns a single T cell receptor (beta chain). Antigen unknown. These data are taken from a study of T cell responses to AZD1222 COVID-19 vaccine. Points from the study as a whole: Spike-specific TCR depth and breadth grew after two AZD1222 doses.

V was cut by 4 bases and J by 2 bases, with 6 bases left in between. Germline values: CDR1 LNHDA, CDR2 SQIVND (reference sequence). The CDR3 has 12 amino acids. The protocol was immunoSEQ multiplex PCR, while the TCRdb copy is restricted to in-frame clones and leaves out a portion. The top ten hold about 3% of the sample, which has 130,000 or so clones, about 89% seen once. This sequence joins TRBV19 and TRBJ2-7; D unresolved. The receptor comes from an adult in good health. This specimen consisted of peripheral blood, obtained on day 0 of AZD1222 vaccination. Written as DNA, the CDR3 is TGTGCCAGTAGTAATAGCCCCTACGAGCAGTACTTC. It specifies CASSNSPYEQYF. The full variable domain, with the rest looked up from reference TRBV19 and TRBJ2-7, is DGGITQSPKYLFRKEGQNVTLSCEQNLNHDAMYWYRQDPGQGLRLIYYSQIVNDFQKGDIAEGYSVSREKKESFPLTVTSAQKNPTAFYLCASSNSPYEQYFGPGTRLTVT.